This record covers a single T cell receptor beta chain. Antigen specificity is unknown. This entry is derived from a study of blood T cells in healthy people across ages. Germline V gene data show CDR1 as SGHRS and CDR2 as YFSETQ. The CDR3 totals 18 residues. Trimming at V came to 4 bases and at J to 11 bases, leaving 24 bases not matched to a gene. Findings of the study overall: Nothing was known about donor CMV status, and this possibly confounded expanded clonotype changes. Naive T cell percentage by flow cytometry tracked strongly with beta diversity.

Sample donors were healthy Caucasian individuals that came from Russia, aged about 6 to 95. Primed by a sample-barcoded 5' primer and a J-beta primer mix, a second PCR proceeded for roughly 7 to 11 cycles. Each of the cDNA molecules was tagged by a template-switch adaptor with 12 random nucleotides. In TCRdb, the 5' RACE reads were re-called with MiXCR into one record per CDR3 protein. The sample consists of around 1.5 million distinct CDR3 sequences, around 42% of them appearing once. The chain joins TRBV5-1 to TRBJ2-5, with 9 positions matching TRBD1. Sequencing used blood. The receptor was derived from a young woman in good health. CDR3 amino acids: CASSREPGQGHWGNTQYF. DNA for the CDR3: TGCGCCAGCAGCCGGGAACCGGGACAGGGACATTGGGGAAACACTCAGTACTTC.